What follows are 10 T cell receptor beta chains derived from one specimen sequenced in a study of regulatory T cells in long-lasting Graves disease. The TCR beta library used iRepertoire HTBI primers with Arm-PCR amplification of CDR3. TCRdb passed the multiplex PCR reads through MiXCR, listing each CDR3 protein once. The data hold approximately 490,000 distinct CDR3 sequences, with about 16% observed a single time. The time point here: newly diagnosed GD, antithyroid drugs for less than 3 months. The TCR library was prepared using RNA isolated from PBMCs. These data were also reused for a study on T cells in Graves' hyperthyroidism and ophthalmopathy.

The specimen comprised peripheral blood mononuclear cells (PBMCs), sampled at new diagnosis, from a patient treated with antithyroid drugs. The receptors stem from a man aged 35-49 years with Graves disease.

Here the CDR3 reads CAWTLGSNTGELFF. The CDR3 DNA is TGTGCCTGGACCCTCGGATCGAACACCGGGGAGCTGTTTTTT. The chain combines TRBV30 with TRBJ2-2; D is ambiguous. The germline V gene has CDR1 GTSNPN and CDR2 SVGIG (reference sequence). Trimming removed 4 bases at V and 0 bases at J, with 9 bases between. This CDR3 spans 14 amino acids.

This clonotype has a count of ten or more. This chain uses TRBV28 with TRBJ2-3, with TRBD1 matching over 9 bases. The length of the CDR3 is 15 residues. Germline-derived CDR1 and CDR2 are MDHEN and SYDVKM. The J segment lost 2 bases and the V segment lost 2 bases, leaving 2 bases of the junction unmatched. DNA for the CDR3: TGTGCCAGCAGTTTAGGACAGGGGCTCACAGATACGCAGTATTTT. Its protein product is CASSLGQGLTDTQYF.

The chain couples TRBV7-3 to TRBJ1-5; 8 nucleotides line up with TRBD1. Germline loops: CDR1 SGHTA, CDR2 FQGTGA. The J segment lost 0 bases and the V segment lost 1 base, leaving 2 bases of the junction unmatched. This CDR3 comprises 16 residues. CDR3 bases: TGTGCCAGCAGCTTAAACAGGGGGGTTAGCAATCAGCCCCAGCATTTT. This codes for CASSLNRGVSNQPQHF.

This clonotype was counted at least ten times. The chain has TRBV6-1 and TRBJ2-3; 7 bases line up with TRBD1. Germline V CDR1 and CDR2: MNHNS, SASEGT. There are 14 residues in the CDR3. V shed 6 bases and J 2 bases; nucleotides not matched to a gene: 5. The CDR3 DNA reads TGTGCCAGCAGCCAGACAGGGCCCACAGATACGCAGTATTTT. Translated, it gives CASSQTGPTDTQYF.

This clonotype was picked up many times. The chain has TRBV20-1 and TRBJ2-7; 7 positions match TRBD2. Germline trimming cut 0 bases from V and 2 bases from J; bases unmatched to any gene: 7. Germline lookup yields CDR1 DFQATT and CDR2 SNEGSKA (reference sequence). The CDR3 has 15 residues. CDR3 amino acids: CSARDLTGGTYEQYF. The DNA of the CDR3 is TGCAGTGCTAGAGATCTCACGGGGGGTACCTACGAGCAGTACTTC.

The rearrangement links TRBV14 to TRBJ1-3; D is uncertain. Trimming cost V 4 bases and J 0 bases, with 16 bases left between them. CDR1 and CDR2 (germline): SGHDN, FVKESK. CDR3 length equals 17 residues. The CDR3 DNA sequence: TGTGCCAGCAGCCGAAGGACGGGAACTTACTCTGGAAACACCATATATTTT. Its protein is CASSRRTGTYSGNTIYF. Full variable domain (rest looked up from reference TRBV14 and TRBJ1-3): EAGVTQFPSHSVIEKGQTVTLRCDPISGHDNLYWYRRVMGKEIKFLLHFVKESKQDESGMPNNRFLAERTGGTYSTLKVQPAELEDSGVYFCASSRRTGTYSGNTIYFGEGSWLTVV.

On this clonotype: Being one base from a much bigger clone, this may be a read error. The rearrangement joins TRBV27 to TRBJ2-4, with 7 bases lining up with TRBD2. V trimming: 6 bases; J trimming: 0 bases; junction bases outside the gene matches: 11. This CDR3 region has 17 residues. The germline CDR1 and CDR2 sequences are MNHEY and SMNVEV (reference sequence). CDR3 nucleotides: TGTGCCAGCAGCTCCCGGGCTAGCGGCATAGCCAAAAACATTCAGTACTTC. Translation: CASSSRASGIAKNIQYF.

J is TRBJ2-2 and V is TRBV18; 8 bases match TRBD1. CDR1 and CDR2 from the germline V gene are KGHSH and LQKENI. This CDR3 is built from 17 residues. With 3 bases clipped from V and 5 bases from J, the junction kept 11 bases outside the gene matches. This CDR3 reads CASSPWTGPAGTGELFF. CDR3 nucleotides: TGTGCCAGCTCACCCTGGACAGGGCCCGCGGGGACCGGGGAGCTGTTTTTT.

The chain has TRBV10-3 and TRBJ2-7; D not resolved. The CDR3 length is 13 residues. The V end lost 7 bases, the J end lost 1 base, and 11 bases lay between the germline ends. CDR1 is ENHRY and CDR2 is SYGVKD in the germline V gene. CDR3 bases: TGTGCCATCAAAGGGATAGGGTCCTACGAGCAGTACTTC. Amino acid sequence: CAIKGIGSYEQYF.

This clonotype has ten or more counts. CDR3 DNA: TGCAGTGCTATTACGCTGCTAGCGGTTATCACAGATACGCAGTATTTT. This codes for CSAITLLAVITDTQYF. The chain joins TRBV20-1 to TRBJ2-3; 7 bases are a match to TRBD2. CDR1 is DFQATT, CDR2 SNEGSKA, per germline (reference sequence). Trimming cost V 4 bases and J 2 bases; bases outside gene matches: 12. This CDR3 has 16 amino acids.